This T cell receptor beta chain is from a study of T cell repertoires in cytomegalovirus infection. The wider study: Based on public TCR beta signatures, there were indications of CMV infection and of a matching HLA type. The study's findings and limits: What dominated the ex vivo response were HLA-C-restricted CMV-specific TCR beta clonotypes. CMV carriers with the relevant HLA were identified by cumulative public TCR beta family frequency.

Trimming took 3 bases from V and 10 from J; bases not matched to a gene: 9. This CDR3 region has 15 residues. This clonotype was seen more than once but under ten times. The target antigen is unknown. TCRdb ran MiXCR on the reads and lists one entry per CDR3 protein. The profile shows fewer than 200,000 distinct CDR3 sequences, under 15% of them singletons. This sequence was found in a human donor in good health (CMV status not recorded). Some clones in this sample may be carry-over from other donors' samples. The J gene is TRBJ1-6, the V gene TRBV12-3 or TRBV12-4, with TRBD1 matching 7 bases. Sequencing was done on a sample of PBMCs. The CDR3 region is CASSFEGTVGSPLHF. CDR3 bases: TGTGCCAGCAGTTTCGAGGGGACAGTAGGATCACCCCTCCACTTT.